These T cell receptor beta chains were read from a single sample in a study of regulatory T cells in long-lasting Graves disease. In TCRdb, the multiplex PCR reads were re-called with MiXCR into one record per CDR3 protein. The sample has 450,000 to 650,000 distinct CDR3 sequences, roughly 16% seen once. In addition, the sample was reused for a study of T cells in Graves' hyperthyroidism and ophthalmopathy.

Sequencing used peripheral blood mononuclear cells (PBMCs), obtained at new diagnosis, from a patient treated with antithyroid drugs. The receptors here all came from a woman aged 40 to 65 with Graves disease. Both conserved end residues are part of each CDR3. The D gene is left open where the match is weak. Part of the rows lack a size; the others show once, few, many or a class for expanded clones.

CDR3nt: TGTGCCAGCAGCGTAGGGGCGGGGGGGTTGAATGAGCAGTTCTTC; CDR3aa: CASSVGAGGLNEQFF; abundance: -; d_gene: TRBD2; j_gene: TRBJ2-1; v_gene: TRBV9
CDR3nt: TGTGCCAGCAGACTACAGGAGGTCACTGAAGCTTTCTTT; CDR3aa: CASRLQEVTEAFF; abundance: many; d_gene: -; j_gene: TRBJ1-1; v_gene: TRBV7-9
CDR3nt: TGTGCCAGCAGTAACACACAGGGGCCCCAGCATTTT; CDR3aa: CASSNTQGPQHF; abundance: many; d_gene: -; j_gene: TRBJ1-5; v_gene: TRBV6-1
CDR3nt: TGTGCCAGTAGGCACAGGTCGGCTGGAAACACCATATATTTT; CDR3aa: CASRHRSAGNTIYF; abundance: few; d_gene: -; j_gene: TRBJ1-3; v_gene: TRBV19
CDR3nt: TGTGCCAGCAGCCATTCCCTAGGAAAGCGGGAGACCCAGTACTTC; CDR3aa: CASSHSLGKRETQYF; abundance: few; d_gene: -; j_gene: TRBJ2-5; v_gene: TRBV14
CDR3nt: TGCGCCACGTCGGGGCGGAACACTGAAGCTTTCTTT; CDR3aa: CATSGRNTEAFF; abundance: few; d_gene: -; j_gene: TRBJ1-1; v_gene: TRBV4-1
CDR3nt: TGTGCCAGCAGCCCTAGTTTCCCTAACTATGGCTACACCTTC; CDR3aa: CASSPSFPNYGYTF; abundance: -; d_gene: -; j_gene: TRBJ1-2; v_gene: TRBV7-9
CDR3nt: TGTGCCAGCAGCACACTAGCGGGGGGTTACAATGAGCAGTTCTTC; CDR3aa: CASSTLAGGYNEQFF; abundance: -; d_gene: TRBD2; j_gene: TRBJ2-1; v_gene: TRBV6-1
CDR3nt: TGTGCCAGCGGTGGACCACGGGATGGGTATGGCTACACCTTC; CDR3aa: CASGGPRDGYGYTF; abundance: many; d_gene: -; j_gene: TRBJ1-2; v_gene: TRBV27
CDR3nt: TGTGCCAGCACAGTTATAGGCAGCACAGATACGCAGTATTTT; CDR3aa: CASTVIGSTDTQYF; abundance: many; d_gene: -; j_gene: TRBJ2-3; v_gene: TRBV28
CDR3nt: TGTGCCTGGAGGTCAGGGCCCACCGGGGAGCTGTTTTTT; CDR3aa: CAWRSGPTGELFF; abundance: -; d_gene: -; j_gene: TRBJ2-2; v_gene: TRBV30
CDR3nt: TGTGCCAGCAGTTTAAAGGCTAGCGGGGGACCCTACGAGCAGTACTTC; CDR3aa: CASSLKASGGPYEQYF; abundance: many; d_gene: TRBD2; j_gene: TRBJ2-7; v_gene: TRBV27
CDR3nt: TGTGCCAGCAGTTTGACAGGGGCCAGGCAGCCCCAGCATTTT; CDR3aa: CASSLTGARQPQHF; abundance: many; d_gene: TRBD1; j_gene: TRBJ1-5; v_gene: TRBV27
CDR3nt: TGCAGCGTTGAAGATCAGGGCGTACCCTACGAGCAGTACTTC; CDR3aa: CSVEDQGVPYEQYF; abundance: many; d_gene: -; j_gene: TRBJ2-7; v_gene: TRBV29-1
CDR3nt: TGTGCCAGCAGCCCGAGGGGACAGTTGGAAGAGACCCAGTACTTC; CDR3aa: CASSPRGQLEETQYF; abundance: -; d_gene: TRBD1; j_gene: TRBJ2-5; v_gene: TRBV7-9
CDR3nt: TGCAGCGTATCCAGGGGAAGCAATCAGCCCCAGCATTTT; CDR3aa: CSVSRGSNQPQHF; abundance: few; d_gene: -; j_gene: TRBJ1-5; v_gene: TRBV29-1
CDR3nt: TGTGCCAGCAGCCAAGTTGGGGCAGGGAACACTGAAGCTTTCTTT; CDR3aa: CASSQVGAGNTEAFF; abundance: few; d_gene: -; j_gene: TRBJ1-1; v_gene: TRBV3-1
CDR3nt: TGTGCCAGCAACCCGGGACAGGGGGCAACAGATACGCAGTATTTT; CDR3aa: CASNPGQGATDTQYF; abundance: many; d_gene: TRBD1; j_gene: TRBJ2-3; v_gene: TRBV5-4
CDR3nt: TGCAGTGCCCCGAGACCTGGGACTGAAGCTTTCTTT; CDR3aa: CSAPRPGTEAFF; abundance: few; d_gene: -; j_gene: TRBJ1-1; v_gene: TRBV20-1
CDR3nt: TGTGCCAGCAGTAGGGGACAAACCTCCTACAATGAGCAGTTCTTC; CDR3aa: CASSRGQTSYNEQFF; abundance: many; d_gene: -; j_gene: TRBJ2-1; v_gene: TRBV2
CDR3nt: TGCGCCAGCAGCTCCGGGACAGTAGGAAACACCATATATTTT; CDR3aa: CASSSGTVGNTIYF; abundance: -; d_gene: TRBD1; j_gene: TRBJ1-3; v_gene: TRBV5-1
CDR3nt: TGCGCCAGCAGCCGACTCTTTCTTAGGGGACGGTCGATCTATGGCTACACCTTC; CDR3aa: CASSRLFLRGRSIYGYTF; abundance: -; d_gene: -; j_gene: TRBJ1-2; v_gene: TRBV4-1
CDR3nt: TGTGCCAGCAGTTTAGCGCCCGGGGTCTCTGGGGCCAACGTCCTGACTTTC; CDR3aa: CASSLAPGVSGANVLTF; abundance: few; d_gene: -; j_gene: TRBJ2-6; v_gene: TRBV12-3/TRBV12-4
CDR3nt: TGTGCCAGCAGAAGATCAGGGAAAGAAACAACCTACGAGCAGTACTTC; CDR3aa: CASRRSGKETTYEQYF; abundance: -; d_gene: -; j_gene: TRBJ2-7; v_gene: TRBV11-2
CDR3nt: TGTGCCAGCAGATTCCCGGGACAGGGAACTGGAAACACCATATATTTT; CDR3aa: CASRFPGQGTGNTIYF; abundance: few; d_gene: TRBD1; j_gene: TRBJ1-3; v_gene: TRBV28
CDR3nt: TGCAGTGCCGAGCGGGGGGGTAGCGCAGATACGCAGTATTTT; CDR3aa: CSAERGGSADTQYF; abundance: few; d_gene: TRBD2; j_gene: TRBJ2-3; v_gene: TRBV20-1
CDR3nt: TGTGCCATCAGGCCTTGGGACGTCACCGGGGAGCTGTTTTTT; CDR3aa: CAIRPWDVTGELFF; abundance: -; d_gene: -; j_gene: TRBJ2-2; v_gene: TRBV10-3
CDR3nt: TGTGCCAGCAGGGACCGGACTCTCGAGCAGTACTTC; CDR3aa: CASRDRTLEQYF; abundance: many; d_gene: -; j_gene: TRBJ2-7; v_gene: TRBV12-3/TRBV12-4
CDR3nt: TGTGCCACCAGCAGAGCTAGCCAGCGCTATAATGAAAAACTGTTTTTT; CDR3aa: CATSRASQRYNEKLFF; abundance: few; d_gene: -; j_gene: TRBJ1-4; v_gene: TRBV15
CDR3nt: TGTGCCAGCAGTGTCTTGGGGATTCTTGGAAACACCATATATTTT; CDR3aa: CASSVLGILGNTIYF; abundance: many; d_gene: -; j_gene: TRBJ1-3; v_gene: TRBV2
CDR3nt: TGTGCCAGCAGCCCCTCGGCAAGCTCACCCCTCCACTTT; CDR3aa: CASSPSASSPLHF; abundance: -; d_gene: -; j_gene: TRBJ1-6; v_gene: TRBV14
CDR3nt: TGTGCCTGGACGGTCGGACATCCCAACTATGGCTACACCTTC; CDR3aa: CAWTVGHPNYGYTF; abundance: -; d_gene: -; j_gene: TRBJ1-2; v_gene: TRBV30
CDR3nt: TGTGCCAGCAGTTTAAAGCCCACGAGGGACACGTTCTCCTACGAGCAGTACTTC; CDR3aa: CASSLKPTRDTFSYEQYF; abundance: many; d_gene: -; j_gene: TRBJ2-7; v_gene: TRBV27
CDR3nt: TGTGCCAGCAGCCAAGGGTTGGGGCGGGGGGGCTTAAATACGCAGTATTTT; CDR3aa: CASSQGLGRGGLNTQYF; abundance: many; d_gene: TRBD2; j_gene: TRBJ2-3; v_gene: TRBV3-1
CDR3nt: TGTGCCAGCAGGTCCAAGGGGGCAACCTACGAGCAGTACTTC; CDR3aa: CASRSKGATYEQYF; abundance: many; d_gene: TRBD1; j_gene: TRBJ2-7; v_gene: TRBV12-3/TRBV12-4
CDR3nt: TGCGCCAGCAGCTCATTCCCCGACAGATCTCTTGAAGCTTTCTTT; CDR3aa: CASSSFPDRSLEAFF; abundance: -; d_gene: -; j_gene: TRBJ1-1; v_gene: TRBV5-1
CDR3nt: TGTGCCAGCAGCTTGTCTGGTCAGCCCCAGCATTTT; CDR3aa: CASSLSGQPQHF; abundance: many; d_gene: -; j_gene: TRBJ1-5; v_gene: TRBV11-2
CDR3nt: TGCAGCGCGAACGAGGGTATCGGCTATGGCTACACCTTC; CDR3aa: CSANEGIGYGYTF; abundance: many; d_gene: -; j_gene: TRBJ1-2; v_gene: TRBV29-1
CDR3nt: TGTGCCAGCAGCTTGGACGCGGGAGCTGGCTACACCTTC; CDR3aa: CASSLDAGAGYTF; abundance: many; d_gene: -; j_gene: TRBJ1-2; v_gene: TRBV5-6
CDR3nt: TGCAGCGTTGGTCGTCGTCTGGAGCAGTTCTTC; CDR3aa: CSVGRRLEQFF; abundance: once; d_gene: -; j_gene: TRBJ2-1; v_gene: TRBV29-1
CDR3nt: TGTGCCATCAGTGAGTCGGGAAGGGATAGCAATCAGCCCCAGCATTTT; CDR3aa: CAISESGRDSNQPQHF; abundance: many; d_gene: -; j_gene: TRBJ1-5; v_gene: TRBV10-3
CDR3nt: TGCGCCAGCAGATCATCAGAGAACACTGAAGCTTTCTTT; CDR3aa: CASRSSENTEAFF; abundance: few; d_gene: -; j_gene: TRBJ1-1; v_gene: TRBV5-1
CDR3nt: TGTGCCAGCAGCTTAGGGGGACAACTGAGAACCTACGAGCAGTACTTC; CDR3aa: CASSLGGQLRTYEQYF; abundance: -; d_gene: -; j_gene: TRBJ2-7; v_gene: TRBV13
CDR3nt: TGTGCCAGCAGCATGACCTTAGACTATGGCTACACCTTC; CDR3aa: CASSMTLDYGYTF; abundance: many; d_gene: -; j_gene: TRBJ1-2; v_gene: TRBV6-1
CDR3nt: TGTGCCAGCAGCCCAGTAGCGGGGGGGCAGGGAGATACGCAGTATTTT; CDR3aa: CASSPVAGGQGDTQYF; abundance: few; d_gene: TRBD2; j_gene: TRBJ2-3; v_gene: TRBV4-2
CDR3nt: TGTGCCAGCAGTGGGGGACAGGGGGCCCTGAACACTGAAGCTTTCTTT; CDR3aa: CASSGGQGALNTEAFF; abundance: many; d_gene: TRBD1; j_gene: TRBJ1-1; v_gene: TRBV2
CDR3nt: TGTGCCAGCAGCCGTGGGAGAAAGCAGTTCTTC; CDR3aa: CASSRGRKQFF; abundance: many; d_gene: -; j_gene: TRBJ2-1; v_gene: TRBV13
CDR3nt: TGTGCCAGCAGTGTATGGGGGAATGAGCAGTTCTTC; CDR3aa: CASSVWGNEQFF; abundance: few; d_gene: -; j_gene: TRBJ2-1; v_gene: TRBV2
CDR3nt: TGTGCCAGCAGCTTAGGGGGGACCCTATCGGATACGCAGTATTTT; CDR3aa: CASSLGGTLSDTQYF; abundance: many; d_gene: -; j_gene: TRBJ2-3; v_gene: TRBV11-3
CDR3nt: TGTGCCAGCAGCCGAGTGGGGTATAGGGCTGAAGCTTTCTTT; CDR3aa: CASSRVGYRAEAFF; abundance: many; d_gene: -; j_gene: TRBJ1-1; v_gene: TRBV14
CDR3nt: TGTGCCAGCAGTTTGAGGCAGTGGGGGCCAGATACGCAGTATTTT; CDR3aa: CASSLRQWGPDTQYF; abundance: -; d_gene: -; j_gene: TRBJ2-3; v_gene: TRBV12-3/TRBV12-4
CDR3nt: TGTGCCAGCAGCCCGGGGGGACTAGACTATGGCTACACCTTC; CDR3aa: CASSPGGLDYGYTF; abundance: few; d_gene: -; j_gene: TRBJ1-2; v_gene: TRBV7-3